Listed below are T cell receptor beta chains from one sample, sequenced in a study of blood T cell repertoires in COVID-19. Here immunoSEQ multiplex PCR was the method, and the copy in TCRdb shows in-frame clones only, minus some. The sample records under 250,000 clones, about 80% being singletons. Sequenced input: peripheral blood. Every receptor here comes from an older woman with acute or convalescent COVID-19. Both conserved end residues are part of each CDR3. The D gene is left open where the match is weak. The size field is filled for only some rows; it gives once, few, many or a size class.

v_call	clone_size	d_call	j_call	cdr3_length	cdr3_aa	cdr3_nt
TRBV9	.	TRBD1	TRBJ1-2	15	CASSGDRDMLYGYTF	TGTGCCAGCAGCGGAGACAGGGATATGCTTTATGGCTACACCTTC
TRBV5-1	.	TRBD1	TRBJ1-4	15	CASSRKPGQNEKLFF	TGCGCCAGCAGCAGAAAACCGGGACAGAATGAAAAACTGTTTTTT
TRBV28	.	.	TRBJ1-2	14	CASSATGLRYGYTF	TGTGCCAGCAGTGCCACAGGGCTGAGGTATGGCTACACCTTC
TRBV2	.	TRBD1	TRBJ1-1	13	CASRQGANTEAFF	TGTGCCAGTAGACAGGGGGCGAACACTGAAGCTTTCTTT
TRBV3-1/TRBV3-2	few	.	TRBJ1-2	14	CASGGTMEGYGYTF	TGTGCCAGCGGGGGGACGATGGAGGGCTATGGCTACACCTTC
TRBV27	.	.	TRBJ2-1	15	CASSDNRVGYNEQFF	TGTGCCAGCAGTGATAACAGGGTGGGTTACAATGAGCAGTTCTTC
TRBV5-6	.	TRBD1	TRBJ1-2	14	CASILTWGQNGYTF	TGTGCCAGCATTCTGACGTGGGGACAGAATGGCTACACCTTC
TRBV29-1	.	.	TRBJ2-5	11	CSARGRETQYF	TGCAGCGCCAGGGGGAGGGAGACCCAGTACTTC
TRBV30	.	.	TRBJ2-5	14	CAWSVQGQVETQYF	TGTGCCTGGAGTGTGCAGGGGCAGGTGGAGACCCAGTACTTC
TRBV5-1	.	.	TRBJ1-1	13	CASRDGQNTEAFF	TGCGCCAGCAGAGATGGACAAAACACTGAAGCTTTCTTT
TRBV6-5	.	.	TRBJ2-5	14	CASSKTGTAETQYF	TGTGCCAGCAGTAAGACAGGGACTGCTGAGACCCAGTACTTC
TRBV7-2	.	.	TRBJ2-1	12	CASSPPRNEQFF	TGTGCCAGCAGCCCCCCCAGGAATGAGCAGTTCTTC
TRBV11-1	.	.	TRBJ2-5	13	CASSLGTRETQYF	TGTGCCAGCAGCTTGGGGACACGGGAGACCCAGTACTTC
TRBV15	.	.	TRBJ2-5	15	CATSGGDSSAETQYF	TGTGCCACCAGCGGAGGGGACAGCTCTGCGGAGACCCAGTACTTC
TRBV24-1	.	TRBD1	TRBJ2-1	15	CATSESRDRNNEQFF	TGTGCCACCAGTGAGTCCCGGGACAGGAACAATGAGCAGTTCTTC
TRBV5-5	.	TRBD2	TRBJ2-3	16	CASSSLAGGPADTQYF	TGTGCCAGCAGCTCGCTAGCGGGGGGGCCTGCAGATACGCAGTATTTT
TRBV27	.	.	TRBJ1-6	14	CASSLGRDNSPLHF	TGTGCCAGCTCGTTGGGCAGGGATAATTCACCCCTCCACTTT
TRBV30	.	.	TRBJ2-4	14	CAWSVTGPKNIQYF	TGTGCCTGGAGTGTAACAGGGCCCAAAAACATTCAGTACTTC
TRBV19	few	TRBD1	TRBJ1-5	15	CASSMDRGGLQPQHF	TGTGCCAGTAGTATGGACAGGGGCGGACTTCAGCCCCAGCATTTT
TRBV7-9	many	TRBD1	TRBJ1-2	14	CASSPGQGGNGYTF	TGTGCCAGCAGCCCGGGACAGGGGGGGAATGGCTACACCTTC
TRBV25-1	.	.	TRBJ1-1	13	CASSEYPDTEAFF	TGTGCCAGCAGTGAATATCCGGACACTGAAGCTTTCTTT
TRBV19	few	.	TRBJ2-7	19	CASSDPRGQLILGQYEQYF	TGTGCCAGTAGTGACCCCCGGGGTCAATTAATTTTGGGACAATACGAGCAGTACTTC